This T cell receptor beta chain was identified during a study of T cells in Graves' hyperthyroidism and ophthalmopathy. Germline CDR1 SGHDT, CDR2 YYEEEE. This CDR3 has 18 residues. The ends were cut back, 3 bases at V and 8 bases at J, with 29 bases in the middle. RNA transcripts gave rise to amplified TCR beta CDR3 regions. The TCR CDR3 first-round RT-PCR relied on the HTBI primer set. From the multiplex PCR reads, TCRdb called clonotypes with MiXCR, one entry per CDR3 protein. The data hold a few hundred thousand distinct CDR3 sequences, with over 15% observed a single time. Sequenced input: blood. The TCR sequence derives from an older woman with Graves' ophthalmopathy. The gene calls are TRBV5-6 and TRBJ1-2, with a weak D call TRBD1 (5 bases). This chain's CDR3 is CASSSGTLIVTETTGYTF. The CDR3 nucleotides are TGTGCCAGCAGCTCCGGGACCCTTATCGTCACTGAGACGACGGGCTACACCTTC. Based on the CDR3 plus reference TRBV5-6 and TRBJ1-2, the full variable domain is DAGVTQSPTHLIKTRGQQVTLRCSPKSGHDTVSWYQQALGQGPQFIFQYYEEEERQRGNFPDRFSGHQFPNYSSELNVNALLLGDSALYLCASSSGTLIVTETTGYTFGSGTRLTVV.